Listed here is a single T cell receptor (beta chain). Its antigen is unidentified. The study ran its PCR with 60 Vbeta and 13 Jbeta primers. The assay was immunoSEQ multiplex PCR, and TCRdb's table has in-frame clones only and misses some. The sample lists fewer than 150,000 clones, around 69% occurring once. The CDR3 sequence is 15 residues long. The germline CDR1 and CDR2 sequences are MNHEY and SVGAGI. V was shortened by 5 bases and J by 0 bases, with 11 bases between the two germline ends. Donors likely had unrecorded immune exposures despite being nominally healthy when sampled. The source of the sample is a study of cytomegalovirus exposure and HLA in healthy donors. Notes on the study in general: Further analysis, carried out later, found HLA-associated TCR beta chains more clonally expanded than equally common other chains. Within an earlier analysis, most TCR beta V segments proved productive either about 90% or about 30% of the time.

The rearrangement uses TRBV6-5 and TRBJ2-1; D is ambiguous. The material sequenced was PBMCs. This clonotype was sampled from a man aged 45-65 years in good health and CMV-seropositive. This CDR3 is CASSPRRSSYNEQFF. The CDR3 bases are TGTGCCAGCAGTCCCCGCAGAAGCTCCTACAATGAGCAGTTCTTC.